Listed below are T cell receptor beta chains from one sample, sequenced in a study of neoadjuvant anti-PD-1 for oral cavity cancer. The table came from immunoSEQ multiplex PCR; TCRdb's copy has only in-frame clones and leaves some out. The top ten clones hold 3% to 4% of a sample with approximately 6,700 clones, about 78% of them seen once. Source: PBMCs, taken before nivolumab (anti-PD-1) treatment. These TCRs come from a person between 40 and 85 years old with oral cavity squamous cell carcinoma. The CDR3 runs from the conserved cysteine through the conserved F or W. A D gene is named only where the DNA matches it firmly. For some rows the clone size is stated as once, few or many, or as a class when expanded; others skip it.

j_call d_call v_call clone_size cdr3_nt cdr3_aa
TRBJ1-2 . TRBV6-5 few TGTGCCAGCAGTTACTCGATGGCAGGGAGGTCCTATGGCTACACCTTC CASSYSMAGRSYGYTF
TRBJ2-5 TRBD2 TRBV6-1 . TGTGCCAGCAGTTCCACTAGCGGGGGGGTAGAGACCCAGTACTTC CASSSTSGGVETQYF
TRBJ2-7 . TRBV10-3 . TGTGCCATCAGTATTAAACCGGGAACCGACTACGAGCAGTACTTC CAISIKPGTDYEQYF
TRBJ2-6 . TRBV28 . TGTGCCAGCAGTGAGACCCATCCGACACAAAGTCGGGCCAACGTCCTGACTTTC CASSETHPTQSRANVLTF
TRBJ1-6 TRBD1 TRBV5-4 . TGTGCCAGCAGCCGGGGACAGTTTAATTCACCCCTCCACTTT CASSRGQFNSPLHF
TRBJ1-5 . TRBV5-8 . TGTGCCAGCAGCTGGGGGGATAGCAATCAGCCCCAGCATTTT CASSWGDSNQPQHF
TRBJ2-7 . TRBV15 . TGTGCCACCAGCGAAGGACGGGGGGCCCCTCGGGAGCAGTACTTC CATSEGRGAPREQYF
TRBJ2-3 . TRBV6-4 . TGTGCCAGCAGTGAAAGCCCGGGGACCACAGATACGCAGTATTTT CASSESPGTTDTQYF
TRBJ1-2 . TRBV28 . TGTGCCAGCACCCGGAACTATGGCTACACCTTC CASTRNYGYTF
TRBJ1-5 . TRBV18 . TGTGCCAGCCGAGGCGGGGGCAATCAGCCCCAGCATTTT CASRGGGNQPQHF
TRBJ1-2 . TRBV9 . TGTGCCAGCAGCCCAACCCCGGGAGCTAATAACTATGGCTACACCTTC CASSPTPGANNYGYTF
TRBJ2-1 . TRBV5-1 . TGCGCCAGCAGCTTGGATGGGGGTAGGGGCAATGAGCAGTTCTTC CASSLDGGRGNEQFF
TRBJ2-7 TRBD2 TRBV5-4 . TGTGCCAGCAGCCCCGGACTAGCGGGGACCTACGAGCAGTACTTC CASSPGLAGTYEQYF
TRBJ2-7 TRBD1 TRBV11-3 . TGTGCCAGCAGCTTAGATGAGGGACAGGAGTACGAGCAGTACTTC CASSLDEGQEYEQYF
TRBJ2-3 TRBD2 TRBV5-1 . TGCGCCAGCAGACGGACTAGCGGGGGGGCTGGCACAGATACGCAGTATTTT CASRRTSGGAGTDTQYF
TRBJ2-7 . TRBV9 few TGTGCCAGCAGCGTAGAGGGGGGTCTGGCCGACGAGCAGTACTTC CASSVEGGLADEQYF
TRBJ1-1 TRBD1 TRBV19 . TGTGCCAGTAGTATGAAGGGGGCGGTGGACACTGAAGCTTTCTTT CASSMKGAVDTEAFF
TRBJ2-1 . TRBV9 . TGTGCCAGCAGCGTAGACGGGGGCAGTTACAATGAGCAGTTCTTC CASSVDGGSYNEQFF
TRBJ1-2 TRBD1 TRBV6-5 few TGTGCCAGCAGCAGACAGGGAATTGGTTATGGCTACACCTTC CASSRQGIGYGYTF
TRBJ1-3 . TRBV2 . TGTGCCAGCAGCCTACTCAGGGGCTCTGGAAACACCATATATTTT CASSLLRGSGNTIYF
TRBJ2-3 . TRBV5-1 . TGCGCCAGCAGCTTGGAGGCCAGGGAAACAGATACGCAGTATTTT CASSLEARETDTQYF
TRBJ2-3 TRBD1 TRBV27 . TGTGCCAGCAGTTGGCGTCGACAGGGATTAGATACGCAGTATTTT CASSWRRQGLDTQYF
TRBJ2-5 . TRBV11-3 . TGTGCCAGCAGCTTAGAGGGGGGAGAGACCCAGTACTTC CASSLEGGETQYF
TRBJ2-1 . TRBV9 . TGTGCCAGCAGCGTAGCCACAGTGACCAGTTCATCCTACAATGAGCAGTTCTTC CASSVATVTSSSYNEQFF
TRBJ1-1 TRBD1 TRBV29-1 . TGCAGCGCCCGGAGACAGGGGTTGGGGACTGAAGCTTTCTTT CSARRQGLGTEAFF
TRBJ1-2 TRBD1 TRBV6-5 once TGTGCCAGCAGTTACTCGAGTCCCGCAGGGGGTGGCTACACCTTC CASSYSSPAGGGYTF
TRBJ2-7 TRBD1 TRBV10-3 . TGTGCCATCAGTGACCCGACAGGGGGCTCCTACGAGCAGTACTTC CAISDPTGGSYEQYF
TRBJ1-1 TRBD1 TRBV5-4 . TGTGCCAGCAGCGGGACAGTGAACACTGAAGCTTTCTTT CASSGTVNTEAFF
TRBJ1-6 TRBD1 TRBV28 . TGTGCCAGCAGTAGCAGGGGGTCCTATAATTCACCCCTCCACTTT CASSSRGSYNSPLHF
TRBJ1-5 . TRBV27 . TGTGCCAGCAGCCAAGCCAATCAGCCCCAGCATTTT CASSQANQPQHF
TRBJ2-1 TRBD1 TRBV15 . TGTGCCACCAGCAGAGGAAGGACAGGGGAATTGGGTGAGCAGTTCTTC CATSRGRTGELGEQFF
TRBJ2-2 TRBD2 TRBV6-4 . TGTGCCAGCAGTGAGGGAGCGGGGGAGAACACCGGGGAGCTGTTTTTT CASSEGAGENTGELFF
TRBJ2-5 . TRBV9 once TGTGCCAGCAGCGTAGCCGGGACGAATAGCCAAGAGACCCAGTACTTC CASSVAGTNSQETQYF
TRBJ1-5 . TRBV4-1 few TGCGCCAGCAGCCAAGATCATGAACAGACCCCTAATCAGCCCCAGCATTTT CASSQDHEQTPNQPQHF
TRBJ2-1 . TRBV7-8 once TGTGCCAGCAGCTTAGAGAACGACAATGAGCAGTTCTTC CASSLENDNEQFF
TRBJ2-2 TRBD2 TRBV11-3 . TGTGCCAGCAGCTTAGGGCTAGCGGGGGCCGACACCGGGGAGCTGTTTTTT CASSLGLAGADTGELFF
TRBJ1-5 . TRBV5-6 . TGTGCCAGCAGAAGAAAGGGGTATAGCAATCAGCCCCAGCATTTT CASRRKGYSNQPQHF
TRBJ1-5 TRBD1 TRBV6-1 . TGTGCCAGCAGACCCGGGACAGACAATCAGCCCCAGCATTTT CASRPGTDNQPQHF
TRBJ2-6 . TRBV5-6 . TGTGCCAGCAGCTTCTCCCCCGCTGTTTCCGTCCTGACTTTC CASSFSPAVSVLTF
TRBJ2-1 . TRBV27 . TGTGCCAGCAGTCTCCAACCTTGGTCGGGGCTTGGGCAGTTCTTC CASSLQPWSGLGQFF
TRBJ1-1 TRBD1 TRBV2 . TGTGCCAGCAGGACAGGGAATTCGTACACTGAAGCTTTCTTT CASRTGNSYTEAFF
TRBJ1-6 . TRBV5-3 . TGTGCCAGAAGGGATTGCGGGGGGGATAATTCACCCCTCCACTTT CARRDCGGDNSPLHF
TRBJ1-1 . TRBV6-5 . TGTGCCAGCAGTTTAGCTAGGAACACTGAAGCTTTCTTT CASSLARNTEAFF